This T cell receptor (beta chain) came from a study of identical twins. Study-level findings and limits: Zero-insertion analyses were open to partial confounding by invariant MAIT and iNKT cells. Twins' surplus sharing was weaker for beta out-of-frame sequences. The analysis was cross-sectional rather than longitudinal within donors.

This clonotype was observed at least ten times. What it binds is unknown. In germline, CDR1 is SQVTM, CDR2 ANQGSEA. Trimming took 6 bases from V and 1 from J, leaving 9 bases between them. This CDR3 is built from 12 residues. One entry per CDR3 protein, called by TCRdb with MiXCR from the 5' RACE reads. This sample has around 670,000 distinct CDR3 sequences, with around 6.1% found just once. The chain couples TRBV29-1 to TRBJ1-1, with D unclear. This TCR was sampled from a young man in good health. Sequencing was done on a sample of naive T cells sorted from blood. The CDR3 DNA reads TGCAGCGTCGGGGATTGGAACACTGAAGCTTTCTTT. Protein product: CSVGDWNTEAFF.